This TCR beta chain stems from a study of CD8 T cells in ankylosing spondylitis. Findings of the study overall: Characteristic of ankylosing spondylitis blood, it appeared, was a TCR beta motif comprising eight highly homologous variants. Disease-associated clones were reportedly significantly overrepresented in matched ankylosing spondylitis synovial fluid. Disease-linked clones were found to be CD8+ and relatively rare in peripheral blood.

Trimming removed 1 base from V and 4 bases from J; junction bases left unmatched: 9. From germline, CDR1 is SGHVS and CDR2 FNYEAQ. The CDR3 totals 18 residues. With molecular barcodes, quantitative 5'-RACE was used to make the TCR beta libraries. Each CDR3 protein gets one entry after TCRdb re-called the 5' RACE reads with MiXCR. The data contain 330,000 or so distinct CDR3 sequences, around 7.6% of them singletons. In regard to this clonotype: Antigen specificity is unknown.

V usage is TRBV7-6 and J usage is TRBJ2-2; 10 bases map to TRBD2. This TCR came from a male donor with ankylosing spondylitis. Material: blood, either unsorted or a sorted T cell fraction (not recorded which). DNA of the CDR3: TGTGCCAGCAGCTTAGTCGGGCCTAGCGGGAGTCTCACCGGGGAGCTGTTTTTT. The encoded protein is CASSLVGPSGSLTGELFF.